The sequence of this T cell receptor beta chain was determined in a study of shared clonotypes between healthy human individuals. Germline CDR1 and CDR2: SGHVS and FNYEAQ. The junction had 8 bases not matched to a gene; V was cut back by 4 bases and J by 8 bases. The CDR3 loop spans 13 amino acids. Method: immunoSEQ multiplex PCR; TCRdb's copy keeps in-frame clones and lacks some. This repertoire shows millions of clones, more than 90% found once; its top ten account for over 0.12%. The receptor was derived from a man younger than 35 in good health. Material for sequencing was naive CD4+ T cells sorted from blood. Stated subset: CD45RA+ positively selected. The chain employs TRBV7-6 and TRBJ2-7; 7 bases are a match to TRBD1. The CDR3 reads CASSSTTGWKQYF. Written as DNA, the CDR3 is TGTGCCAGCAGCTCAACGACAGGGTGGAAGCAGTACTTC.